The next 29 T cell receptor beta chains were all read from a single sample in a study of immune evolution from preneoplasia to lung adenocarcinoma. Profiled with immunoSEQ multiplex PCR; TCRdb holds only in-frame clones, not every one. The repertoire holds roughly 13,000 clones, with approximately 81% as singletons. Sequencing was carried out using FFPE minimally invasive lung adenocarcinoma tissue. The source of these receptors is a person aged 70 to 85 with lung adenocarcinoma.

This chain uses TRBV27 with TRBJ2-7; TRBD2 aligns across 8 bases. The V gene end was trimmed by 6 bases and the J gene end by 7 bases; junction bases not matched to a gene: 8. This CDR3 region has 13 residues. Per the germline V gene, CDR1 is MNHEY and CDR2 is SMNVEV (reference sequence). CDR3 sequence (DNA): TGTGCCAGCAGCACTAGCGGAAGAGGGGAGCAGTACTTC. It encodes CASSTSGRGEQYF.

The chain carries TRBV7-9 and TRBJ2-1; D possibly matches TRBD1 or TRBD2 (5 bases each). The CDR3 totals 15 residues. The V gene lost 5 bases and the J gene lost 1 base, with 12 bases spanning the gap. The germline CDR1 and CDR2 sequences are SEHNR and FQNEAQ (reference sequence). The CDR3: CASSGDRISYNEQFF. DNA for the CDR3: TGTGCCAGCAGCGGGGACCGGATATCCTACAATGAGCAGTTCTTC.

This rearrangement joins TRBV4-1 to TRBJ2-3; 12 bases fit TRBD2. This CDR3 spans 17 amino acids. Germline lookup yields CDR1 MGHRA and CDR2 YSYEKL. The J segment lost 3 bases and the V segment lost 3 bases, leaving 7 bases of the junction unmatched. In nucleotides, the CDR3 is TGCGCCAGCAGCCATGGGACCGGGACTAGCGGGACAGATACGCAGTATTTT. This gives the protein CASSHGTGTSGTDTQYF.

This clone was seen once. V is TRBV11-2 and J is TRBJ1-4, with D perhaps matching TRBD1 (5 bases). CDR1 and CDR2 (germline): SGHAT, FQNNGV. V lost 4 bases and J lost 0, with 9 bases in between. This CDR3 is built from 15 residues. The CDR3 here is CASSSSRATNEKLFF. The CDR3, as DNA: TGTGCCAGCAGCTCCTCCAGGGCAACTAATGAAAAACTGTTTTTT.

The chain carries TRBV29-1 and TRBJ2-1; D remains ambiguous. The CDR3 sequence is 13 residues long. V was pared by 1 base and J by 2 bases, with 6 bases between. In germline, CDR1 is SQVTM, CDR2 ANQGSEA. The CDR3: CSVEGTAYNEQFF. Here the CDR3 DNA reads TGCAGCGTTGAAGGGACCGCCTACAATGAGCAGTTCTTC.

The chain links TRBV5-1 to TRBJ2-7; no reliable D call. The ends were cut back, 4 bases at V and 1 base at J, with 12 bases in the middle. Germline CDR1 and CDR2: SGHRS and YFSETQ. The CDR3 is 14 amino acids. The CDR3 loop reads CASSLTPSSYEQYF. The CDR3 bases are TGCGCCAGCAGCCTGACACCTAGTTCCTACGAGCAGTACTTC. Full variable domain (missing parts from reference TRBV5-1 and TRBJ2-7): KAGVTQTPRYLIKTRGQQVTLSCSPISGHRSVSWYQQTPGQGLQFLFEYFSETQRNKGNFPGRFSGRQFSNSRSEMNVSTLELGDSALYLCASSLTPSSYEQYFGPGTRLTVT.

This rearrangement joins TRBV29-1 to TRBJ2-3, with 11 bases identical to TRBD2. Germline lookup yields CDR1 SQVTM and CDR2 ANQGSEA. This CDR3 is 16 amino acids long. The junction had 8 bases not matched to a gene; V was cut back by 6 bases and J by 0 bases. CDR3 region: CSVGTSGKTSTDTQYF. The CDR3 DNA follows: TGCAGCGTGGGGACTAGCGGAAAGACTAGCACAGATACGCAGTATTTT.

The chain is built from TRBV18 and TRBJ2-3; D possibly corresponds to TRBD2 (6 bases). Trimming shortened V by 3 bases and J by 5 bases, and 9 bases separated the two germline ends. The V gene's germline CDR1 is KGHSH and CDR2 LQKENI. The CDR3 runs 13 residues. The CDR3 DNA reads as TGTGCCAGCTCACCGGGGGGAGTAGATACGCAGTATTTT. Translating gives CASSPGGVDTQYF. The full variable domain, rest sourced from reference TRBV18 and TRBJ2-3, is NAGVMQNPRHLVRRRGQEARLRCSPMKGHSHVYWYRQLPEEGLKFMVYLQKENIIDESGMPKERFSAEFPKEGPSILRIQQVVRGDSAAYFCASSPGGVDTQYFGPGTRLTVL.

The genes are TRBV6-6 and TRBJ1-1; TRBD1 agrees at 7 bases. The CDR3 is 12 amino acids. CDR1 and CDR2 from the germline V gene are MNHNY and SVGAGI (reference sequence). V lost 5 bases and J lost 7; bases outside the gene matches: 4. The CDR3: CASSHHRGEAFF. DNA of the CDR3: TGTGCCAGCAGTCATCACAGGGGTGAAGCTTTCTTT.

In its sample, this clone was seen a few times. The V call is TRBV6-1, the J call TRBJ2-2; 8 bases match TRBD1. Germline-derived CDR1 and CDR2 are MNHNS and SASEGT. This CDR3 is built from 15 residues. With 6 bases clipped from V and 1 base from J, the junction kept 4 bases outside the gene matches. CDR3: CASRLGTGNTGELFF. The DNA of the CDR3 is TGTGCCAGCAGATTGGGGACAGGGAACACCGGGGAGCTGTTTTTT.

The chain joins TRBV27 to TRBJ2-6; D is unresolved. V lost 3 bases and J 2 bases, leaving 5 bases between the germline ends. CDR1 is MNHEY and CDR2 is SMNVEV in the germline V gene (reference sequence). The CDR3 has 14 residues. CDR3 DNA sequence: TGTGCCAGCAGTTTTATTGCTGGGGCCAACGTCCTGACTTTC. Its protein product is CASSFIAGANVLTF.

CDR3 bases: TGCGCCAGCAGCTTGAGTTCGGGGGGTAAAGAGACCCAGTACTTC. This sequence encodes CASSLSSGGKETQYF. V and J are TRBV5-1 and TRBJ2-5; 7 bases are a match to TRBD2. V lost 1 base to trimming and J lost 3 bases; unmatched junction nucleotides: 6. This CDR3 is built from 15 residues. The germline gives CDR1 SGHRS, CDR2 YFSETQ.

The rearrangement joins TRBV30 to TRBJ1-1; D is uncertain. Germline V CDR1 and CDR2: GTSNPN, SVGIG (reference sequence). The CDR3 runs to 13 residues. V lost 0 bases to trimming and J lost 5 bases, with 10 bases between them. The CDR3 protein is CAWSVHDQTEAFF. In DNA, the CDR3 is TGTGCCTGGAGTGTACACGACCAAACTGAAGCTTTCTTT.

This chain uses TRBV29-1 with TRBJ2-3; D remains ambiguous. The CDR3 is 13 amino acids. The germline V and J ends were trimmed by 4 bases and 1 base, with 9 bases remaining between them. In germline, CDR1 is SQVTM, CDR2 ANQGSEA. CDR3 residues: CSVVQSRTDTQYF. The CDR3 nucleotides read TGCAGCGTTGTACAGTCCCGCACAGATACGCAGTATTTT.

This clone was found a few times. DNA of the CDR3: TGTGCCAGCAGCTCCCGGGACATCGACGGCTACACCTTC. Its translation: CASSSRDIDGYTF. The chain has TRBV9 and TRBJ1-2; possible D gene TRBD1, 6 bases. The V gene lost 4 bases and the J gene lost 8 bases, with 15 bases spanning the gap. This CDR3 is 13 amino acids long. Germline lookup yields CDR1 SGDLS and CDR2 YYNGEE.

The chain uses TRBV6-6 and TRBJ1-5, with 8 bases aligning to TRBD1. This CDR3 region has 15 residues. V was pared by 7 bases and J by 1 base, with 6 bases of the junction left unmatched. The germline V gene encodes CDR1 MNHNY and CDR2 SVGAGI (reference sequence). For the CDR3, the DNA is TGTGCCAGCAATCTACAGGGGGAAAGCAATCAGCCCCAGCATTTT. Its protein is CASNLQGESNQPQHF.

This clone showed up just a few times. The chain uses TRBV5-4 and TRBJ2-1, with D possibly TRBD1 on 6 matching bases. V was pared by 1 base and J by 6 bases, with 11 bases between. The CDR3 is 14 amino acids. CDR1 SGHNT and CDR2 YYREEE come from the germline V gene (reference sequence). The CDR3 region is CASSLWTATNEQFF. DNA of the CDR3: TGTGCCAGCAGCTTGTGGACAGCAACCAATGAGCAGTTCTTC.

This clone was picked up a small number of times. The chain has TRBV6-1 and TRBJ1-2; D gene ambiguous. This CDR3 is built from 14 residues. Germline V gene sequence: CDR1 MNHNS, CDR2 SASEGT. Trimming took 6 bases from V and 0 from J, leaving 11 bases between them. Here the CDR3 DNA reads TGTGCCAGCAGCGTAGCACTTACTAACTATGGCTACACCTTC. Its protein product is CASSVALTNYGYTF.

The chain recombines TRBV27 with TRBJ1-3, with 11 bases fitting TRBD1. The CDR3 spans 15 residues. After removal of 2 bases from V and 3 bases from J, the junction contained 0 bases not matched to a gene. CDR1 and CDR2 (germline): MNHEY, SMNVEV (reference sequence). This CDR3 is CASSLGTGGGNTIYF. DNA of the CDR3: TGTGCCAGCAGTTTAGGGACAGGGGGTGGAAACACCATATATTTT.

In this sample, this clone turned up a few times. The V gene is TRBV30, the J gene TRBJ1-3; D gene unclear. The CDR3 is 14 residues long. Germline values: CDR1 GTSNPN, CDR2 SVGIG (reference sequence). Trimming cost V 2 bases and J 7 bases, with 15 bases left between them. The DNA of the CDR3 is TGTGCCTGGAGTACCCAGGTCGGGTCGAACACCATATATTTT. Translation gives CAWSTQVGSNTIYF.

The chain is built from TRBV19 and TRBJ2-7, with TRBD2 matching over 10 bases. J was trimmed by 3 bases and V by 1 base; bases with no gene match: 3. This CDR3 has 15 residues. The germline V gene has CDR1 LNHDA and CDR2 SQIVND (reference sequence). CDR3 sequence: CASSIVGTSVYEQYF. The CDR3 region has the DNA TGTGCCAGTAGTATAGTAGGGACTAGCGTCTACGAGCAGTACTTC.

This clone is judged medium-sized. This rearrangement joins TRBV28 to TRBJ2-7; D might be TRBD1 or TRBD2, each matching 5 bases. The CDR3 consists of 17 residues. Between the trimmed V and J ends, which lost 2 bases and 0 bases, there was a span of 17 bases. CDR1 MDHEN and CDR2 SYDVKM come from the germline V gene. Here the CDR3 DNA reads TGTGCCAGCAGTTTAGGCCCGATGGGGGTCGGCTCCTACGAGCAGTACTTC. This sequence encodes CASSLGPMGVGSYEQYF.

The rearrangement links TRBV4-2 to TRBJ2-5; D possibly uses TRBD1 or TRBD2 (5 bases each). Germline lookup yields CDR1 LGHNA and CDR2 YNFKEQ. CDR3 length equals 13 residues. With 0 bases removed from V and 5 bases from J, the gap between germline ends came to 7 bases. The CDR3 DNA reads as TGTGCCAGCAGCCAAGAATGGGGGGAGACCCAGTACTTC. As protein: CASSQEWGETQYF.

CDR3 protein: CASSQSRVSYNEQFF. CDR3 bases: TGCGCCAGCAGCCAATCGCGGGTATCCTACAATGAGCAGTTCTTC. The V call is TRBV4-1, the J call TRBJ2-1; a possible D gene is TRBD2 (5 bases). The CDR3 has 15 amino acids. Per the germline V gene, CDR1 is MGHRA and CDR2 is YSYEKL. V was clipped by 2 bases and J by 1 base, with 9 bases between them.

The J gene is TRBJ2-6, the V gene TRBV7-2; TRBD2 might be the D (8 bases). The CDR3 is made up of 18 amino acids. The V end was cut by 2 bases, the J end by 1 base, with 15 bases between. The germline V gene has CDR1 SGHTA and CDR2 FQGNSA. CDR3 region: CASSLKGASGSGANVLTF. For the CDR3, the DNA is TGTGCCAGCAGCTTAAAGGGGGCTAGCGGGTCTGGGGCCAACGTCCTGACTTTC.

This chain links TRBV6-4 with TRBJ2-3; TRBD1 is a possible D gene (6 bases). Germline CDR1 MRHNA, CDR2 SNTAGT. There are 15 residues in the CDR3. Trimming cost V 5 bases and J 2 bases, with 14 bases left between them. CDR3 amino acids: CASSRNRAPTDTQYF. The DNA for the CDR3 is TGTGCCAGCAGTAGGAACAGGGCCCCCACAGATACGCAGTATTTT.

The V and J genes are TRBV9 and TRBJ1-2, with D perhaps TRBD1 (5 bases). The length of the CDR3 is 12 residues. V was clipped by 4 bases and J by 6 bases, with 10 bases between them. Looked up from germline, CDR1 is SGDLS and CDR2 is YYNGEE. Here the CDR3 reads CASSLGGDGYTF. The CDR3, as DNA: TGTGCCAGCAGCCTCGGGGGGGATGGCTACACCTTC.

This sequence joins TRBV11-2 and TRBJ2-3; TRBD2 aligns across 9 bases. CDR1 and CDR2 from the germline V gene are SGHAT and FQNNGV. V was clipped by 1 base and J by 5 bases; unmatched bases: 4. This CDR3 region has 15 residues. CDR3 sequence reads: CASSLALAGLDTQYF. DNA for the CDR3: TGTGCCAGCAGCTTAGCACTAGCGGGCCTAGATACGCAGTATTTT.

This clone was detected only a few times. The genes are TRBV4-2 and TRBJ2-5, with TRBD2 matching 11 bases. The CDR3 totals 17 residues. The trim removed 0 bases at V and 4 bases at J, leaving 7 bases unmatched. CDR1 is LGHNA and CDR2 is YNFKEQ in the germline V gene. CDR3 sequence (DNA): TGTGCCAGCAGCCAAGATGGGACTAGCGGTAATGGAGAGACCCAGTACTTC. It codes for CASSQDGTSGNGETQYF.